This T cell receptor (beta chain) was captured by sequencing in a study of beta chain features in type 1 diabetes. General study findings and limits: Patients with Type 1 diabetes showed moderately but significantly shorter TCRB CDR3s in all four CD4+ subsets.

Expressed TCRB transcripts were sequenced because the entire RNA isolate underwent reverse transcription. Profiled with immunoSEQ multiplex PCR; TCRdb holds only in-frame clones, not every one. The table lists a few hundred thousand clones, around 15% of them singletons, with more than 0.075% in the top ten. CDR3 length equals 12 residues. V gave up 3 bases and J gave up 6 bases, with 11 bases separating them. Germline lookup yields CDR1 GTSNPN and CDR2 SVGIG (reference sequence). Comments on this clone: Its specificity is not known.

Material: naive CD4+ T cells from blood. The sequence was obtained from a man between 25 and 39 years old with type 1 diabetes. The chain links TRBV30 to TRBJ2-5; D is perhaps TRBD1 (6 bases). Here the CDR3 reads CAWRLQGKTQYF. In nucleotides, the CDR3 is TGTGCCTGGAGGTTACAGGGAAAGACCCAGTACTTC.